Each of the 25 T cell receptor beta chains below was sequenced from the same sample in a study of T cell responses to AZD1222 COVID-19 vaccine. The method was immunoSEQ multiplex PCR; TCRdb's version includes in-frame clones alone and lacks a portion of them. The sample has 150,000 to 160,000 clones; approximately 91% are singletons. This sample comprised peripheral blood, obtained 28 days after the second AZD1222 dose. All receptors derive from an adult who received the AZD1222 COVID-19 vaccine.

The chain recombines TRBV19 with TRBJ2-2, with TRBD1 as a possible D gene (6 bases). V lost 7 bases and J 2 bases, leaving 17 bases between the germline ends. The CDR3 runs 16 residues. In germline, CDR1 is LNHDA, CDR2 SQIVND (reference sequence). The CDR3 sequence is CASNKPGHGNTGELFF. For the CDR3, the DNA is TGTGCCAGTAACAAACCGGGACACGGCAACACCGGGGAGCTGTTTTTT.

This clone was picked up one time. This chain uses TRBV5-1 with TRBJ2-5, with D tentatively TRBD1 (5 bases). V lost 0 bases and J 5 bases, leaving 17 bases between the germline ends. The germline CDR1 and CDR2 sequences are SGHRS and YFSETQ. CDR3 size: 16 residues. In DNA form, the CDR3 reads TGCGCCAGCAGCTTGGCTAACAGACCATCAGGGGAGACCCAGTACTTC. Translation gives CASSLANRPSGETQYF.

The chain employs TRBV6-5 and TRBJ2-2; D possibly matches TRBD1 or TRBD2 (5 bases each). Germline CDR1 and CDR2: MNHEY and SVGAGI. The CDR3 covers 15 residues. With 6 bases removed from V and 1 base from J, the gap between germline ends came to 12 bases. The CDR3 reads CASRRGQGNTGELFF. Here the CDR3 DNA reads TGTGCCAGCAGGAGGGGCCAGGGGAACACCGGGGAGCTGTTTTTT.

This clone was detected a few times. This chain uses TRBV7-9 with TRBJ2-4; the match to TRBD1 covers 7 bases. J was trimmed by 7 bases and V by 4 bases; bases with no gene match: 10. The V gene's germline CDR1 is SEHNR and CDR2 FQNEAQ (reference sequence). This CDR3 region has 15 residues. CDR3 in DNA: TGTGCCAGCAGCTCAACCACTGGGACAGCGAACATTCAGTACTTC. As protein: CASSSTTGTANIQYF.

This chain links TRBV9 with TRBJ2-1, with D possibly matching TRBD2 (5 bases). The CDR3 runs to 15 residues. Between the trimmed V and J ends, which lost 3 bases and 0 bases, there was a span of 10 bases. Per the germline V gene, CDR1 is SGDLS and CDR2 is YYNGEE. DNA for the CDR3: TGTGCCAGCAGCGCAGCGGTTAGCTCCTACAATGAGCAGTTCTTC. This encodes CASSAAVSSYNEQFF.

This chain connects TRBV20-1 to TRBJ2-5; tentatively, D is TRBD1 (6 bases). This CDR3 spans 11 amino acids. Germline V lookup: CDR1 DFQATT, CDR2 SNEGSKA (reference sequence). The CDR3 nucleotides read TGCAGACTACAGGGTGGCGAGACCCAGTACTTC. As protein: CRLQGGETQYF.

The rearrangement joins TRBV19 to TRBJ2-6; D assignment may be TRBD1 or TRBD2 (5 bases each). The CDR3 runs to 16 residues. Germline lookup yields CDR1 LNHDA and CDR2 SQIVND (reference sequence). V was cut by 5 bases and J by 0 bases, with 11 bases left in between. The CDR3 spells CASSSGRTSGANVLTF. As DNA, the CDR3 is TGTGCCAGTAGTTCGGGACGGACCTCTGGGGCCAACGTCCTGACTTTC.

This chain joins TRBV3-1 (or the pseudogene TRBV3-2) and TRBJ2-3; tentative D call: TRBD2 (5 bases). The CDR3 is 17 residues long. Germline V lookup: CDR1 LGHDT, CDR2 YNNKEL (reference sequence). Trimming took off 4 bases at V and 0 bases at J, with 17 bases between the two ends. The CDR3 protein is CASSPTYRGASTDTQYF. The DNA of the CDR3 is TGTGCCAGCAGCCCCACGTATCGGGGAGCTAGCACAGATACGCAGTATTTT.

This chain links TRBV27 with TRBJ1-2; 7 positions match TRBD1. V shed 7 bases, J shed 6 bases, and the junction held 8 bases outside the gene matches. The CDR3 is made up of 13 amino acids. Germline V gene sequence: CDR1 MNHEY, CDR2 SMNVEV (reference sequence). The CDR3 DNA sequence: TGTGCCAGCACCAACCCCGGGACAGATGGCTACACCTTC. Translated, it gives CASTNPGTDGYTF.

CDR3 nucleotide sequence: TGCGCCAGCGGGCCGGGGGATAGCTCCTACAATGAGCAGTTCTTC. Its translation is CASGPGDSSYNEQFF. The chain joins TRBV5-1 to TRBJ2-1; a weak D match, TRBD2 (6 bases). Germline CDR1 SGHRS, CDR2 YFSETQ. Trimming cost V 7 bases and J 0 bases, with 14 bases left between them. The CDR3 has 15 residues.

This clone was seen a handful of times. CDR3 bases: TGCAGTGCTAGAAAGAACACTGAAGCTTTCTTT. This gives the protein CSARKNTEAFF. V and J are TRBV20-1 and TRBJ1-1; D remains unclear. Germline V gene data show CDR1 as DFQATT and CDR2 as SNEGSKA (reference sequence). Trimming took 2 bases from V and 1 from J, leaving 2 bases between them. This CDR3 has 11 residues.

This chain connects TRBV20-1 to TRBJ2-7; D is unclear. The CDR3 loop spans 11 amino acids. Germline V lookup: CDR1 DFQATT, CDR2 SNEGSKA (reference sequence). Trimming removed 6 bases at V and 2 bases at J, with 8 bases between. The CDR3 region is CSASSTYEQYF. The CDR3 region has the DNA TGCAGTGCATCTTCTACCTACGAGCAGTACTTC.

This clone was found once. V and J are TRBV19 and TRBJ1-1; 8 nucleotides line up with TRBD1. Germline CDR1 reads LNHDA; CDR2 reads SQIVND (reference sequence). CDR3 length: 15 residues. V dropped 3 bases and J dropped 5; count of bases not matched to a gene: 8. DNA for the CDR3: TGTGCCAGTAGTATCGGCAGGGGGCAGTCGACTGAAGCTTTCTTT. Protein product: CASSIGRGQSTEAFF.

The chain couples TRBV5-1 to TRBJ2-7; D not resolved. Between the trimmed V and J ends, which lost 3 bases and 0 bases, there was a span of 16 bases. The germline V gene encodes CDR1 SGHRS and CDR2 YFSETQ. The length of the CDR3 is 16 residues. CDR3 nucleotides: TGCGCCAGCAGCTACCAAAGCCCAGCTTCCTCCTACGAGCAGTACTTC. Protein: CASSYQSPASSYEQYF.

This clone came up once. This chain links TRBV4-2 with TRBJ1-3, with a tentative D call TRBD1 (6 bases). Germline assignment: CDR1 LGHNA and CDR2 YNFKEQ. V lost 0 bases and J lost 9, with 9 bases in between. The CDR3 totals 13 residues. The CDR3 bases are TGTGCCAGCAGCCAAGATAAGGGGGGCACCATATATTTT. Translating gives CASSQDKGGTIYF.

The table lists this clone with a few counts. This chain uses TRBV28 with TRBJ1-2; perhaps TRBD1 as D (5 bases). Germline CDR1 and CDR2: MDHEN and SYDVKM. V gave up 3 bases and J gave up 4 bases, with 12 bases separating them. This CDR3 region has 14 residues. The CDR3 protein is CASSFWGEGYGYTF. The CDR3 DNA is TGTGCCAGCAGTTTCTGGGGGGAGGGCTATGGCTACACCTTC.

The V and J genes are TRBV5-1 and TRBJ2-2; D is unresolved. V was pared by 6 bases and J by 0 bases, with 9 bases between. From germline, CDR1 is SGHRS and CDR2 YFSETQ. This CDR3 spans 14 amino acids. The DNA of the CDR3 is TGCGCCAGCACTGCCCTTGCGAACACCGGGGAGCTGTTTTTT. It encodes CASTALANTGELFF.

This clone was seen only a few times. The rearrangement joins TRBV9 to TRBJ1-1, with 10 bases identical to TRBD1. The junction had 13 bases not matched to a gene; V was cut back by 0 bases and J by 5 bases. Germline V gene lookup returns CDR1 SGDLS and CDR2 YYNGEE. The CDR3 runs 18 residues. The CDR3 spells CASSVATVWGQGLTEAFF. The CDR3 bases are TGTGCCAGCAGCGTAGCTACTGTGTGGGGACAGGGGTTAACTGAAGCTTTCTTT.

The V and J genes are TRBV25-1 and TRBJ1-1; D gene ambiguous. The CDR3 covers 13 residues. Germline V gene data show CDR1 as MGHDK and CDR2 as SYGVNS. The ends were cut back, 3 bases at V and 3 bases at J, with 8 bases in the middle. The CDR3 sequence is CASSDLGDTEAFF. The CDR3 region has the DNA TGTGCCAGCAGTGACCTCGGGGACACTGAAGCTTTCTTT.

This clone is a singleton in its sample. The chain links TRBV3-1 (or the pseudogene TRBV3-2) to TRBJ2-7; TRBD2 matches at 10 bases. V gave up 1 base and J gave up 6 bases; unmatched junction bases: 9. Germline CDR1 reads LGHDT; CDR2 reads YNNKEL (reference sequence). CDR3 length: 16 residues. The CDR3 reads CASSQGASGSIIEQYF. In DNA, the CDR3 is TGTGCCAGCAGCCAAGGTGCTAGCGGGAGCATAATCGAGCAGTACTTC.

The V and J genes are TRBV25-1 and TRBJ2-7; 12 positions match TRBD2. The CDR3 consists of 13 residues. V lost 11 bases to trimming and J lost 7 bases; unmatched junction nucleotides: 9. Germline V gene data show CDR1 as MGHDK and CDR2 as SYGVNS. The CDR3 nucleotides read TGTGCCGTAGGACTAGCGGGAATGAGGGAGCAGTACTTC. It yields the protein CAVGLAGMREQYF.

V usage is TRBV13 and J usage is TRBJ2-7, with TRBD2 identical over 9 bases. The junction had 12 bases not matched to a gene; V was cut back by 5 bases and J by 4 bases. The germline V gene has CDR1 PRHDT and CDR2 FYEKMQ (reference sequence). CDR3 length: 16 residues. CDR3 protein: CASSPGPAGGQYEQYF. The CDR3 coding sequence is TGTGCCAGCAGCCCTGGGCCGGCGGGGGGGCAATACGAGCAGTACTTC. Combining the CDR3 with reference TRBV13 and TRBJ2-7 gives the whole variable domain AAGVIQSPRHLIKEKRETATLKCYPIPRHDTVYWYQQGPGQDPQFLISFYEKMQSDKGSIPDRFSAQQFSDYHSELNMSSLELGDSALYFCASSPGPAGGQYEQYFGPGTRLTVT.

The V call is TRBV6-5, the J call TRBJ2-2; 8 positions agree with TRBD1. The V segment lost 5 bases and the J segment 6 bases; nucleotides outside the gene matches: 5. This CDR3 comprises 14 residues. Germline values: CDR1 MNHEY, CDR2 SVGAGI. CDR3 amino acids: CASSLRTGSGELFF. CDR3 coding DNA: TGTGCCAGCAGTCTACGGACAGGGTCCGGGGAGCTGTTTTTT.

The chain uses TRBV7-9 and TRBJ2-3; possible D gene TRBD2, 5 bases. The germline V and J ends were trimmed by 5 bases and 2 bases, with 23 bases remaining between them. The germline CDR1 and CDR2 sequences are SEHNR and FQNEAQ (reference sequence). The CDR3 contains 18 residues. CDR3 loop: CASSPPWTGDGHTDTQYF. In DNA form, the CDR3 reads TGTGCCAGCAGCCCCCCATGGACCGGGGATGGGCACACAGATACGCAGTATTTT.

V usage is TRBV2 and J usage is TRBJ2-1; 7 bases agree with TRBD2. CDR1 is SNHLY and CDR2 is FYNNEI in the germline V gene. Losses at the gene ends were 10 bases for V and 4 bases for J; bases not matched to a gene: 7. CDR3 size: 13 residues. CDR3 residues: CATLAGSYNEQFF. The CDR3 coding sequence is TGTGCCACCTTAGCGGGCTCTTACAATGAGCAGTTCTTC.